Detailed here is one T cell receptor (beta chain). Its antigen is currently unknown. Profiled with immunoSEQ multiplex PCR; TCRdb holds only in-frame clones, not every one. The table shows approximately 19,000 clones, with around 80% occurring only once. Germline V gives CDR1 MDHEN, CDR2 SYDVKM. The length of the CDR3 is 16 residues. J was trimmed by 5 bases and V by 2 bases; bases with no gene match: 7. The entry originates in a study of somatic mutations in cytotoxic T cells in rheumatoid arthritis. Across the whole study: Patients gave 30 ml EDTA peripheral blood immediately after diagnosis, prior to starting treatment.

Findings and limits, study-wide: The antigen targets of the expanded CD8+ clones were unknown.

The sequencing sample was made of CD8+ T cells sorted from blood. This TCR came from an adult with rheumatoid arthritis. This chain joins TRBV28 and TRBJ2-7; 12 bases are a match to TRBD1. The chain's CDR3 is CASSLPPGQGADEQYF. CDR3 nucleotides: TGTGCCAGCAGTTTACCACCGGGACAGGGGGCGGACGAGCAGTACTTC.